Listed below are T cell receptor beta chains from one sample, sequenced in a study of blood T cell repertoires in COVID-19. TCRdb's copy holds only in-frame clones and misses some; the assay was immunoSEQ multiplex PCR. The data contain roughly 220,000 clones, about four fifths of them seen just once; the ten biggest clones take up 7.5%. The sequenced material came from peripheral blood. The receptors derive from a woman of 80 years or more with COVID-19, enrolled during active disease. The CDR3 runs from the conserved cysteine through the conserved F or W. The order of the fields is CDR3 protein, CDR3 DNA, D gene, V gene, clone size, J gene. A D gene is named only where the DNA matches it firmly. The size entry is marked missing in some rows and otherwise reads once, few, many or a size class.

CDR3: CASSPTSGGHNEQFF; DNA: TGTGCCAGCTCCCCGACTAGCGGGGGGCACAATGAGCAGTTCTTC; D: TRBD2; V: TRBV18; size: NA; J: TRBJ2-1
CDR3: CASSPQQGKNTEAFF; DNA: TGTGCCAGCTCGCCTCAACAGGGAAAGAACACTGAAGCTTTCTTT; D: NA; V: TRBV18; size: NA; J: TRBJ1-1
CDR3: CASSQVSVSGNTIYF; DNA: TGTGCCAGCAGCCAAGTTAGCGTCTCTGGAAACACCATATATTTT; D: NA; V: TRBV14; size: NA; J: TRBJ1-3
CDR3: CASSLGLAGSTDTQYF; DNA: TGTGCCAGCAGCTTGGGACTAGCGGGTTCCACAGATACGCAGTATTTT; D: TRBD2; V: TRBV7-3; size: NA; J: TRBJ2-3
CDR3: CASRVQGDQPQHF; DNA: TGTGCCAGCCGCGTACAGGGGGATCAGCCCCAGCATTTT; D: TRBD1; V: TRBV12-3/TRBV12-4; size: NA; J: TRBJ1-5
CDR3: CASSPPPAQHF; DNA: TGTGCCAGTAGTCCTCCCCCAGCCCAGCATTTT; D: NA; V: TRBV19; size: many; J: TRBJ1-5
CDR3: CASSYAGSYNSPLHF; DNA: TGTGCCAGCAGTTACGCCGGCTCCTATAATTCACCCCTCCACTTT; D: NA; V: TRBV6-6; size: NA; J: TRBJ1-6
CDR3: CASRGSPNEKLFF; DNA: TGTGCCAGCCGGGGGAGCCCCAATGAAAAACTGTTTTTT; D: NA; V: TRBV6-5; size: NA; J: TRBJ1-4
CDR3: CASSSTSGTSYNEQFF; DNA: TGTGCCAGCAGTTCGACTAGCGGGACCTCCTACAATGAGCAGTTCTTC; D: TRBD2; V: TRBV6-2/TRBV6-3; size: few; J: TRBJ2-1
CDR3: CASRTGAYEQYF; DNA: TGCGCCAGCAGGACAGGGGCCTACGAGCAGTACTTC; D: TRBD1; V: TRBV10-2; size: NA; J: TRBJ2-7
CDR3: CASSAVGGTEAFF; DNA: TGTGCCAGCAGCGCCGTAGGGGGCACTGAAGCTTTCTTT; D: NA; V: TRBV5-4; size: NA; J: TRBJ1-1
CDR3: CASSRRGAAEKLFF; DNA: TGTGCCAGTAGCCGACGGGGTGCAGCAGAAAAACTGTTTTTT; D: NA; V: TRBV19; size: NA; J: TRBJ1-4
CDR3: CASLDSYGYTF; DNA: TGTGCCAGCTTGGACAGCTATGGCTACACCTTC; D: NA; V: TRBV28; size: NA; J: TRBJ1-2
CDR3: CASSASGTQITGKLFF; DNA: TGTGCCAGCAGCGCCTCCGGGACACAAATAACAGGAAAACTGTTTTTT; D: NA; V: TRBV7-9; size: NA; J: TRBJ1-4
CDR3: CASSSLGQSTDTQYF; DNA: TGTGCCAGCAGCTCCCTGGGACAGAGCACAGATACGCAGTATTTT; D: TRBD1; V: TRBV9; size: NA; J: TRBJ2-3
CDR3: CASSLQENTEAFF; DNA: TGTGCCAGCTCTCTTCAGGAGAACACTGAAGCTTTCTTT; D: NA; V: TRBV18; size: NA; J: TRBJ1-1
CDR3: CASSGQRTDTQYF; DNA: TGTGCCAGTTCGGGACAGCGCACAGATACGCAGTATTTT; D: TRBD1; V: TRBV19; size: NA; J: TRBJ2-3
CDR3: CATGKGHRGRGNEQFF; DNA: TGTGCCACCGGCAAGGGCCACAGGGGGCGCGGCAATGAGCAGTTCTTC; D: TRBD1; V: TRBV15; size: NA; J: TRBJ2-1
CDR3: CASRTGATTLNEQFF; DNA: TGTGCCAGTAGGACAGGGGCTACTACCCTCAATGAGCAGTTCTTC; D: TRBD1; V: TRBV19; size: NA; J: TRBJ2-1
CDR3: CASSGWLGGAYGYTF; DNA: TGTGCCAGCAGTGGGTGGTTAGGGGGCGCCTATGGCTACACCTTC; D: TRBD1; V: TRBV2; size: NA; J: TRBJ1-2
CDR3: CAWGRSNTEAFF; DNA: TGTGCCTGGGGGCGCTCGAACACTGAAGCTTTCTTT; D: NA; V: TRBV30; size: NA; J: TRBJ1-1
CDR3: CASSRQGAGSPLHF; DNA: TGTGCCAGCAGCCGACAGGGGGCAGGCTCACCCCTCCACTTT; D: TRBD1; V: TRBV7-3; size: NA; J: TRBJ1-6
CDR3: CSVEDPHVAGTSNYGYTF; DNA: TGCAGCGTTGAAGATCCCCATGTCGCGGGAACCTCTAACTATGGCTACACCTTC; D: NA; V: TRBV29-1; size: NA; J: TRBJ1-2
CDR3: CASSLGGLQGDEQFF; DNA: TGTGCCAGCAGCTTAGGAGGCCTACAGGGGGATGAGCAGTTCTTC; D: TRBD1; V: TRBV7-9; size: NA; J: TRBJ2-1
CDR3: CASSSGSNYGYTF; DNA: TGTGCCAGCAGCTCAGGCTCCAACTATGGCTACACCTTC; D: NA; V: TRBV3-1/TRBV3-2; size: NA; J: TRBJ1-2
CDR3: CASSPYALPGEQYF; DNA: TGTGCCAGCAGTCCATACGCCCTACCCGGCGAGCAGTACTTC; D: NA; V: TRBV27; size: NA; J: TRBJ2-7
CDR3: CASNRQTGSPLHF; DNA: TGTGCCAGCAATAGACAAACTGGTTCACCCCTCCACTTT; D: NA; V: TRBV5-6; size: NA; J: TRBJ1-6
CDR3: CASSYRGGDQPQHF; DNA: TGTGCCAGCAGTTATAGGGGTGGGGATCAGCCCCAGCATTTT; D: NA; V: TRBV6-5; size: NA; J: TRBJ1-5
CDR3: CATRENSNQPQHF; DNA: TGCGCCACGAGAGAGAATAGCAATCAGCCCCAGCATTTT; D: NA; V: TRBV10-2; size: few; J: TRBJ1-5
CDR3: CASSLGQSYTEAFF; DNA: TGCGCCAGCAGCTTGGGACAATCTTACACTGAAGCTTTCTTT; D: NA; V: TRBV5-1; size: NA; J: TRBJ1-1
CDR3: CASSLAPGPGRTEAFF; DNA: TGCGCCAGCAGCTTGGCCCCGGGTCCAGGGAGGACTGAAGCTTTCTTT; D: NA; V: TRBV5-1; size: few; J: TRBJ1-1
CDR3: CASSEGPGLEGYF; DNA: TGTGCCAGCAGTGAAGGACCGGGCCTAGAGGGGTACTTC; D: NA; V: TRBV6-1; size: NA; J: TRBJ2-7
CDR3: CASSRDRGQPQHF; DNA: TGTGCCAGCAGTCGCGACAGGGGCCAGCCCCAGCATTTT; D: TRBD1; V: TRBV6-4; size: NA; J: TRBJ1-5
CDR3: CASRSGGGATGELFF; DNA: TGTGCCAGCAGGTCTGGCGGGGGGGCCACCGGGGAGCTGTTTTTT; D: TRBD2; V: TRBV9; size: NA; J: TRBJ2-2
CDR3: CAWSAVVYEQYF; DNA: TGTGCCTGGAGTGCTGTAGTCTACGAGCAGTACTTC; D: NA; V: TRBV30; size: NA; J: TRBJ2-7
CDR3: CASSFNAGGMNTEAFF; DNA: TGCGCCAGCAGCTTCAACGCAGGGGGCATGAACACTGAAGCTTTCTTT; D: TRBD1; V: TRBV5-1; size: NA; J: TRBJ1-1
CDR3: CASSGTGLGRGYTF; DNA: TGTGCCAGCAGCGGGACAGGATTGGGGAGAGGCTACACCTTC; D: TRBD1; V: TRBV11-2; size: once; J: TRBJ1-2
CDR3: CASSYAGVGEKLFF; DNA: TGTGCCAGCAGTTACGCGGGGGTAGGAGAAAAACTGTTTTTT; D: NA; V: TRBV6-6; size: once; J: TRBJ1-4
CDR3: CASSRGPGNTGELFF; DNA: TGCGCCAGCAGCCGAGGGCCGGGAAACACCGGGGAGCTGTTTTTT; D: NA; V: TRBV5-1; size: NA; J: TRBJ2-2
CDR3: CASSRSTPRGHQPQHF; DNA: TGTGCCAGCAGCCGCTCGACTCCTCGAGGGCATCAGCCCCAGCATTTT; D: NA; V: TRBV27; size: NA; J: TRBJ1-5
CDR3: CSAANNSYTF; DNA: TGCAGTGCTGCTAATAATAGCTACACCTTC; D: NA; V: TRBV20-1; size: NA; J: TRBJ1-2
CDR3: CASSSTGAPSYEQYF; DNA: TGTGCCAGCAGTTCCACAGGGGCTCCTTCCTACGAGCAGTACTTC; D: TRBD1; V: TRBV27; size: NA; J: TRBJ2-7
CDR3: CASSVVSGGWAEAFF; DNA: TGTGCCAGCAGCGTAGTATCAGGGGGGTGGGCTGAAGCTTTCTTT; D: TRBD1; V: TRBV9; size: NA; J: TRBJ1-1
CDR3: CASSLDSYTDTQYF; DNA: TGTGCCAGCAGCTTAGACTCTTACACAGATACGCAGTATTTT; D: NA; V: TRBV7-2; size: NA; J: TRBJ2-3
CDR3: CASGFGQGLGNTEAFF; DNA: TGTGCTAGTGGTTTCGGACAGGGGCTAGGGAACACTGAAGCTTTCTTT; D: TRBD1; V: TRBV12-5; size: NA; J: TRBJ1-1
CDR3: CASSEYRGLGEKLFF; DNA: TGTGCCAGCAGTGAATACAGGGGTTTAGGAGAAAAACTGTTTTTT; D: TRBD1; V: TRBV6-1; size: NA; J: TRBJ1-4
CDR3: CASSQGVWGGPDTQYF; DNA: TGTGCCAGCAGCCAAGGCGTGTGGGGGGGGCCAGATACGCAGTATTTT; D: NA; V: TRBV14; size: NA; J: TRBJ2-3
CDR3: CASSPPGQGMNYGYTF; DNA: TGTGCCAGCTCACCACCGGGACAGGGTATGAACTATGGCTACACCTTC; D: TRBD1; V: TRBV18; size: few; J: TRBJ1-2
CDR3: CASSTRTDETQYF; DNA: TGTGCCAGCAGCACTAGGACGGATGAGACCCAGTACTTC; D: NA; V: TRBV5-4; size: NA; J: TRBJ2-5
CDR3: CAWNREREKLFF; DNA: TGTGCCTGGAACAGGGAGAGGGAAAAACTGTTTTTT; D: NA; V: TRBV30; size: NA; J: TRBJ1-4
CDR3: CASQGDSGSSTDTQYF; DNA: TGTGCCAGCCAGGGGGATAGCGGTTCTAGCACAGATACGCAGTATTTT; D: NA; V: TRBV28; size: NA; J: TRBJ2-3
CDR3: CASSLPRGQIKDTQYF; DNA: TGTGCCAGCAGTTTGCCCCGTGGCCAAATTAAAGATACGCAGTATTTT; D: NA; V: TRBV28; size: NA; J: TRBJ2-3